This section outlines one T cell receptor (beta chain) sequence together with its context. What it binds is unknown. At deep level, the assay was performed. Clones were read by immunoSEQ multiplex PCR, and TCRdb kept only the in-frame ones, dropping some. The sample carries approximately 600,000 clones, around 96% recorded once. This sample is drawn from a study of shared clonotypes between healthy human individuals. Study-wide findings and caveats: Deeper or shallower sequencing was expected to change how clonotypes are shared among donors. Four donors shared approximately 5% of their naive CD4 clonotypes.

The V end was cut by 10 bases, the J end by 8 bases, with 18 bases between. This CDR3 has 13 amino acids. Looked up from germline, CDR1 is SNHLY and CDR2 is FYNNEI. Only CD45RO-negative cells positively selected for CCR7 counted as naive CD8 cells, so terminally differentiated effector memory CD45RA+ cells were excluded. Healthy HIV-negative adults with no recent acute infections or vaccinations were recruited as donors. The sample comprised naive CD8+ T cells sorted from blood. The TCR sequence derives from a woman aged 30 to 39 in good health. The V call is TRBV2, the J call TRBJ2-1; a weak D match, TRBD1 (6 bases). For the CDR3, the DNA is TGTGCCATGGGGGCGAGAGCATCCTATGAGCAGTTCTTC. Translating gives CAMGARASYEQFF.